The 30 T cell receptor beta chains reported below all come from one sample, sequenced in a study of T cells in Graves' hyperthyroidism and ophthalmopathy. RNA transcripts served as the template for amplifying TCR beta CDR3 regions. The HTBI primer set drove a first-round RT-PCR of the TCR CDR3. TCRdb passed the multiplex PCR reads through MiXCR, listing each CDR3 protein once. The sample has fewer than 550,000 distinct CDR3 sequences, around 16% seen once. Specimen: blood. The receptors originated from a woman between 18 and 30 years old with Graves' hyperthyroidism.

This clonotype came up a few times. The chain employs TRBV6-2 or TRBV6-3 and TRBJ2-1; perhaps TRBD1 as D (5 bases). Germline V gives CDR1 MNHEY, CDR2 SVGEGT. The V and J ends lost 6 bases and 7 bases respectively, with 16 bases between them. The CDR3 contains 14 residues. CDR3 in DNA: TGTGCCAGCAGCCCGTCTTACAGGTTAAATGAGCAGTTCTTC. The encoded protein is CASSPSYRLNEQFF.

This clonotype has a count of ten or more. V usage is TRBV20-1 and J usage is TRBJ2-7; 11 nucleotides line up with TRBD2. Looked up from germline, CDR1 is DFQATT and CDR2 is SNEGSKA (reference sequence). The trim removed 5 bases at V and 3 bases at J, leaving 15 bases unmatched. There are 17 residues in the CDR3. The CDR3 nucleotides read TGCAGTGCTGGGGCCCCCGGAGTAGCGGGAGGGCGCTACGAGCAGTACTTC. Amino acid sequence: CSAGAPGVAGGRYEQYF.

The chain carries TRBV6-1 and TRBJ1-5, with D unresolved. In germline, CDR1 is MNHNS, CDR2 SASEGT. The CDR3 totals 13 residues. The CDR3 region is CTSQEYSNQPQHF. The CDR3 nucleotides read TGTACCTCCCAAGAATATAGCAATCAGCCCCAGCATTTT.

The rearrangement uses TRBV2 and TRBJ1-2; possibly TRBD1 for D (5 bases). The ends were cut back, 1 base at V and 5 bases at J, with 11 bases in the middle. Germline V CDR1 and CDR2: SNHLY, FYNNEI. The CDR3 contains 14 residues. CDR3: CASSEVGQRYGYTF. The CDR3 region has the DNA TGTGCCAGCAGTGAAGTGGGGCAGCGGTATGGCTACACCTTC. Drawing the rest from reference TRBV2 and TRBJ1-2, the complete variable domain is EPEVTQTPSHQVTQMGQEVILRCVPISNHLYFYWYRQILGQKVEFLVSFYNNEISEKSEIFDDQFSVERPDGSNFTLKIRSTKLEDSAMYFCASSEVGQRYGYTFGSGTRLTVV.

In its sample, this clonotype was seen many times. The rearrangement uses TRBV3-1 and TRBJ2-7; D might be TRBD1 (6 bases). Germline-derived CDR1 and CDR2 are LGHDT and YNNKEL (reference sequence). The CDR3 covers 15 residues. Trimming removed 5 bases at V and 0 bases at J, with 14 bases between. The CDR3 nucleotides are TGTGCCAGCAGCGCCCAGGGGACCTACTCCTACGAGCAGTACTTC. Translating it yields CASSAQGTYSYEQYF.

This clonotype was seen a handful of times. The chain recombines TRBV14 with TRBJ2-5; D is possibly TRBD2 (5 bases). Trimming pared 4 bases from V and 5 bases from J, leaving 14 bases between. This CDR3 spans 14 amino acids. Germline CDR1 is SGHDN and CDR2 is FVKESK. The chain's CDR3 is CASSLKIRRETQYF. As DNA, the CDR3 is TGTGCCAGCAGCCTTAAAATCCGGAGGGAGACCCAGTACTTC.

This clonotype was seen a single time. Since a much larger clone is just one base distant, this may be a read error. This chain joins TRBV20-1 and TRBJ1-1; 7 bases fit TRBD1. Germline lookup yields CDR1 DFQATT and CDR2 SNEGSKA (reference sequence). The CDR3 extends over 14 amino acids. V was clipped by 3 bases and J by 3 bases; unmatched bases: 7. The CDR3 loop reads CSARLTGIHTEAFF. Here the CDR3 DNA reads TGCAGTGCTAGGCTGACAGGGATACACACTGAAGCTTTCTTT.

This clonotype was seen repeatedly, ten times or more. The chain joins TRBV7-2 to TRBJ2-1; no reliable D call. Germline V gives CDR1 SGHTA, CDR2 FQGNSA. This CDR3 contains 13 residues. V was cut by 2 bases and J by 5 bases, with 7 bases left in between. The CDR3: CASSLKFNNEQFF. CDR3 DNA sequence: TGTGCCAGCAGCTTAAAGTTCAACAATGAGCAGTTCTTC.

This clonotype came up many times. The chain carries TRBV5-5 and TRBJ2-5, with D perhaps matching TRBD2 (6 bases). This CDR3 is 13 amino acids long. CDR1 and CDR2 from the germline V gene are SGHKS and YYEKEE (reference sequence). V gave up 4 bases and J gave up 6 bases, with 13 bases separating them. CDR3 region: CASSLGGEQTQYF. The CDR3 nucleotides read TGTGCCAGCAGCCTGGGGGGAGAACAGACCCAGTACTTC.

This clonotype appeared many times. The J gene is TRBJ2-5, the V gene TRBV10-2; TRBD2 might be the D (5 bases). The germline V gene has CDR1 WSHSY and CDR2 SAAADI. The CDR3 loop spans 13 amino acids. Trimming shortened V by 5 bases and J by 2 bases, and 9 bases separated the two germline ends. The CDR3 loop reads CASSRQRQETQYF. In nucleotides, the CDR3 is TGCGCCAGCAGTCGCCAGCGGCAAGAGACCCAGTACTTC.

The rearrangement links TRBV6-1 to TRBJ1-1, with D possibly TRBD1 on 5 matching bases. Germline V gene data show CDR1 as MNHNS and CDR2 as SASEGT. Trimming removed 3 bases at V and 8 bases at J, with 13 bases between. This CDR3 has 13 residues. CDR3 sequence reads: CASSEVAGAEAFF. The CDR3 DNA reads TGTGCCAGCAGTGAGGTGGCCGGGGCCGAAGCTTTCTTT.

In DNA form, the CDR3 reads TGTGCCAGCAGTTACGACGTGGGCGGCTCTGGGGCCAACGTCCTGACTTTC. This sequence encodes CASSYDVGGSGANVLTF. The chain links TRBV6-5 to TRBJ2-6; no definite D call. Trimming took off 2 bases at V and 0 bases at J, with 11 bases between the two ends. From germline, CDR1 is MNHEY and CDR2 SVGAGI. The CDR3 is 17 amino acids.

This clonotype was recorded at least ten times. The J gene is TRBJ2-2, the V gene TRBV12-3 or TRBV12-4, with 7 bases fitting TRBD1. The CDR3 has 14 residues. J was trimmed by 10 bases and V by 7 bases; bases with no gene match: 12. The CDR3 coding sequence is TGTGCCAGCACCCCCCGGACAGGCCTTTTGGAGCTGTTTTTT. Its protein is CASTPRTGLLELFF.

The chain combines TRBV6-1 with TRBJ1-1; D is undetermined. The V and J ends lost 4 bases and 4 bases respectively, with 13 bases between them. The CDR3 has 14 amino acids. The germline V gene has CDR1 MNHNS and CDR2 SASEGT. CDR3 protein: CASSVVGVITEAFF. CDR3 nucleotide sequence: TGTGCCAGCAGTGTCGTTGGGGTTATCACTGAAGCTTTCTTT.

The sample holds many counts of this clonotype. This sequence joins TRBV5-1 and TRBJ2-1; D might be TRBD2 (6 bases). Germline CDR1 and CDR2: SGHRS and YFSETQ. The CDR3 is made up of 14 amino acids. The germline V and J ends were trimmed by 4 bases and 4 bases, with 12 bases remaining between them. The CDR3, as DNA: TGCGCCAGCAGCATTCACGCGGGGTACAATGAGCAGTTCTTC. It yields the protein CASSIHAGYNEQFF.

This clonotype was seen many times. The V gene is TRBV6-1, the J gene TRBJ1-6; no firm D call. Per germline, CDR1 MNHNS and CDR2 SASEGT. Deletions cut 6 bases from V and 9 bases from J, with 12 bases between. The CDR3 covers 13 residues. As DNA, the CDR3 is TGTGCCAGCAGCGCCTACTTGGGTTCACCCCTCCACTTT. Its protein product is CASSAYLGSPLHF.

The genes are TRBV19 and TRBJ2-1, with TRBD2 matching 8 bases. Germline CDR1 and CDR2: LNHDA and SQIVND (reference sequence). Trimming took 3 bases from V and 5 from J; bases not matched to a gene: 3. The CDR3 sequence is 14 residues long. The CDR3 protein is CASSIGGRHNEQFF. The CDR3 DNA follows: TGTGCCAGTAGTATTGGCGGGAGGCACAATGAGCAGTTCTTC.

This clonotype was recorded at least ten times. The chain joins TRBV11-2 to TRBJ2-1; TRBD1 aligns across 8 bases. The germline V gene has CDR1 SGHAT and CDR2 FQNNGV. Trimming cost V 4 bases and J 9 bases; bases outside gene matches: 8. The CDR3 runs 14 residues. The CDR3, as DNA: TGTGCCAGCAGCTCTACTACAGGGGGTACTGAGCAGTTCTTC. Its translation is CASSSTTGGTEQFF.

There are a few counts of this clonotype. The chain couples TRBV18 to TRBJ2-3; 7 bases match TRBD1. Unmatched junction bases numbered 8, after V lost 1 base and J lost 4 bases. CDR3 length: 16 residues. CDR1 is KGHSH and CDR2 is LQKENI in the germline V gene. DNA for the CDR3: TGTGCCAGCTCACCACTAGGGGGCTCTGGGGCAGATACGCAGTATTTT. This translates into CASSPLGGSGADTQYF.

This clonotype was counted many times. The J gene is TRBJ2-5, the V gene TRBV18; possibly TRBD2 for D (6 bases). CDR1 is KGHSH, CDR2 LQKENI, per germline. Between the trimmed V and J ends, which lost 3 bases and 5 bases, there was a span of 10 bases. The CDR3 spans 13 residues. In DNA, the CDR3 is TGTGCCAGCTCACCGTCGGGAGACGAGACCCAGTACTTC. It codes for CASSPSGDETQYF.

There are many counts of this clonotype. The genes are TRBV6-1 and TRBJ2-5; 10 positions match TRBD2. Germline V gene lookup returns CDR1 MNHNS and CDR2 SASEGT. The CDR3 consists of 16 residues. Losses at the gene ends were 6 bases for V and 1 base for J; bases not matched to a gene: 8. CDR3 loop: CASRIRSGGLQETQYF. The CDR3 DNA reads TGTGCCAGCAGAATTCGTAGCGGGGGGCTCCAAGAGACCCAGTACTTC.

This clonotype came up a few times. The chain uses TRBV12-3 or TRBV12-4 and TRBJ2-3, with TRBD1 matching over 9 bases. V gave up 6 bases and J gave up 6 bases; unmatched junction bases: 1. This CDR3 spans 12 amino acids. DNA for the CDR3: TGTGCCAGCAGGGACAGGGGCGATACGCAGTATTTT. It specifies CASRDRGDTQYF.

At least ten counts were recorded for this clonotype. This rearrangement joins TRBV5-1 to TRBJ1-1; 7 positions agree with TRBD1. The germline gives CDR1 SGHRS, CDR2 YFSETQ. The CDR3 is made up of 15 amino acids. J lost 4 bases, V lost 4 bases, and 10 bases had no gene match. The CDR3 spells CASSPGQLSGTEAFF. The DNA of the CDR3 is TGCGCCAGCAGCCCGGGACAGCTGTCGGGCACTGAAGCTTTCTTT.

The V and J genes are TRBV4-1 and TRBJ2-1; D might be TRBD2 (6 bases). CDR3 length: 18 amino acids. The V gene's germline CDR1 is MGHRA and CDR2 YSYEKL. Trimming stripped 4 bases from V and 9 bases from J, with 28 bases between. CDR3 sequence reads: CASSRIIRGSGRLGEQFF. CDR3 DNA sequence: TGCGCCAGCAGCCGGATTATACGGGGTAGCGGACGCCTGGGTGAGCAGTTCTTC.

This clonotype was observed at least ten times. This chain uses TRBV12-3 or TRBV12-4 with TRBJ1-2, with a weak D call TRBD1 (5 bases). V was cut by 5 bases and J by 1 base, with 8 bases left in between. The CDR3 has 13 residues. The CDR3 DNA reads as TGTGCCAGCAGTCTCAGGGTTAACTATGGCTACACCTTC. Translating gives CASSLRVNYGYTF.

This clonotype was found many times. This rearrangement joins TRBV2 to TRBJ1-5; tentative D call: TRBD1 (6 bases). Looked up from germline, CDR1 is SNHLY and CDR2 is FYNNEI. Trimming took 3 bases from V and 2 from J, leaving 11 bases between them. The CDR3 length is 15 residues. CDR3 sequence: CASSDPGAGNQPQHF. For the CDR3, the DNA is TGTGCCAGCAGTGATCCGGGGGCAGGCAATCAGCCCCAGCATTTT.

There are many counts of this clonotype. The V and J genes are TRBV2 and TRBJ1-5; the match to TRBD1 covers 9 bases. V trimming: 8 bases; J trimming: 1 base; junction bases outside the gene matches: 9. Looked up from germline, CDR1 is SNHLY and CDR2 is FYNNEI. The CDR3 extends over 16 amino acids. CDR3 amino acids: CASDRGMRVSNQPQHF. CDR3 bases: TGTGCCAGCGACAGGGGGATGAGGGTGAGCAATCAGCCCCAGCATTTT.

This clonotype was recorded at least ten times. The gene calls are TRBV6-8 and TRBJ2-3, with 9 bases aligning to TRBD2. The CDR3 has 16 amino acids. V lost 0 bases and J lost 5; bases outside the gene matches: 6. Germline values: CDR1 MNHGY, CDR2 SAAAGT. CDR3 nucleotide sequence: TGTGCCAGCAGTTACTCGGCGGGAGGGACCCAAGATACGCAGTATTTT. It encodes CASSYSAGGTQDTQYF.

The table lists this clonotype with many counts. V gene TRBV30 combines with J gene TRBJ2-7; 7 bases match TRBD2. The germline V gene encodes CDR1 GTSNPN and CDR2 SVGIG (reference sequence). The CDR3 sequence is 15 residues long. J was trimmed by 3 bases and V by 4 bases; bases with no gene match: 12. CDR3 in amino acids: CAWKKPGTNYYEQYF. CDR3 bases: TGTGCCTGGAAAAAGCCCGGGACTAACTACTACGAGCAGTACTTC.

In its sample, this clonotype was seen many times. The chain has TRBV24-1 and TRBJ2-1, with unresolved D. This CDR3 comprises 13 residues. Looked up from germline, CDR1 is KGHDR and CDR2 is SFDVKD. V lost 4 bases and J 3 bases, leaving 6 bases between the germline ends. The CDR3 region has the DNA TGTGCCACCAGTGAACTGGACTACAATGAGCAGTTCTTC. Residues: CATSELDYNEQFF.